The T cell receptor beta chain described here comes from a study of cytomegalovirus exposure and HLA in healthy donors. Vbeta (60) and Jbeta (13) primers were used in the PCR. TCRdb's table, derived via immunoSEQ multiplex PCR, lists solely in-frame clones and lacks some. The repertoire holds 150,000 or so clones, with about 72% as singletons. Regarding the study as a whole: CMV serostatus was the sole immune exposure data available.

This clone showed up just a few times. Its specificity is not known. This sample also contains other DNA sequences that code for the same CDR3. The CDR3 has 14 residues. Germline CDR1 and CDR2: SGHRS and YFSETQ. V trimming: 2 bases; J trimming: 5 bases; junction bases outside the gene matches: 5. The sequence was collected from a girl aged 5-17 years in good health and CMV-seronegative. The V gene is TRBV5-1, the J gene TRBJ1-1, with 8 bases lining up with TRBD1. The sequenced sample was PBMCs. CDR3 amino acids: CASSFGTGGTEAFF. Written as DNA, the CDR3 is TGCGCCAGCAGCTTCGGCACAGGGGGGACTGAAGCTTTCTTT.